This entry features one T cell receptor beta chain sequence. One junction end disagrees with the germline gene, perhaps due to a read error. The source of the sample is a study of tumor and adjacent non-tumor tissue in lung cancer. The template was RNA from unsorted bulk tissue. This CDR3 is built from 15 residues. The germline CDR1 and CDR2 sequences are MDHEN and SYDVKM. TCRbeta libraries were built with three rounds of nested PCR, modified from ARM-PCR. TCRdb reanalysed the multiplex PCR reads using MiXCR and keeps one entry per CDR3 protein. Here the sample spans about 80,000 distinct CDR3 sequences, approximately 77% being singletons.

Material: lung tumor tissue. The clonotype comes from a woman in her thirties or forties with non-small cell lung cancer. The chain is built from TRBV28 and TRBJ2-7, with a weak D call TRBD2 (5 bases). The CDR3 region is CASSSIQRTAYKQYF. The CDR3 region has the DNA TGTGCCAGCAGCTCAATCCAGCGGACCGCCTACAAGCAGTACTTC. Filled out from reference TRBV28 and TRBJ2-7, the complete variable domain reads DVKVTQSSRYLVKRTGEKVFLECVQDMDHENMFWYRQDPGLGLRLIYFSYDVKMKEKGDIPEGYSVSREKKERFSLILESASTNQTSMYLCASSSIQRTAYKQYFGPGTRLTVT.